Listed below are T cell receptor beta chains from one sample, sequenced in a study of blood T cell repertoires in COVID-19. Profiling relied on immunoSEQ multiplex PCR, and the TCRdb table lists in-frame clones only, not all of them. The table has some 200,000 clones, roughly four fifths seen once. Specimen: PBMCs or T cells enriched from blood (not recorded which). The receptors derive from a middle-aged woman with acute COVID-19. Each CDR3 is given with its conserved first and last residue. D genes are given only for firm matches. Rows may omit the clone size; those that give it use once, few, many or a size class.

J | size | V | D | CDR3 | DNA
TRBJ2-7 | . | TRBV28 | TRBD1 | CASSYGTGGHEQYF | TGTGCCAGCAGTTATGGGACAGGGGGGCACGAGCAGTACTTC
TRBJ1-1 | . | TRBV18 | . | CASSRSVNTEAFF | TGTGCCAGCTCACGGTCGGTGAACACTGAAGCTTTCTTT
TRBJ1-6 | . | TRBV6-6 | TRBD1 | CASSPRTGGVYNSPLHF | TGTGCCAGCAGTCCCCGGACAGGCGGGGTATATAATTCACCCCTCCACTTT
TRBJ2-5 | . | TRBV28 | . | CASSFPVSGIRETQYF | TGTGCCAGCAGTTTCCCCGTGTCGGGAATTAGGGAGACCCAGTACTTC
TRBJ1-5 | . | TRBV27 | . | CASSGVAGSNQPQHF | TGTGCCAGCAGTGGTGTCGCGGGTAGCAATCAGCCCCAGCATTTT
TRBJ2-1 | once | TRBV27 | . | CASSPGSSYNEQFF | TGTGCCAGCAGCCCCGGGAGCTCCTACAATGAGCAGTTCTTC
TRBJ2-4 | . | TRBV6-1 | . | CASSEALAGLLAKNIQYF | TGTGCCAGCAGTGAAGCCCTTGCGGGACTTCTAGCCAAAAACATTCAGTACTTC
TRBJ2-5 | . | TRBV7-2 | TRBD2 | CASSVTSGEGETQYF | TGTGCCAGCAGCGTGACTAGCGGGGAGGGGGAGACCCAGTACTTC
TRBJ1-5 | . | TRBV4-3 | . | CASSQELLRNQPQHF | TGCGCCAGCAGCCAAGAACTACTGCGCAATCAGCCCCAGCATTTT
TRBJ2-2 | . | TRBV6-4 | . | CASISGPGDTGELFF | TGTGCCAGCATCAGCGGCCCAGGGGACACCGGGGAGCTGTTTTTT
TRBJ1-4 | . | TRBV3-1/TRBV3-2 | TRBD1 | CASSPHRTGTNEKLFF | TGTGCCAGCAGCCCGCATCGGACAGGGACTAATGAAAAACTGTTTTTT
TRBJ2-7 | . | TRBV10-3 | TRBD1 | CAISRGPGREQYF | TGTGCCATCTCAAGGGGGCCAGGGCGAGAGCAGTACTTC
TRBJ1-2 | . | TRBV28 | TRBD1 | CASGTGVFVYGYTF | TGTGCCAGCGGGACAGGAGTATTCGTCTATGGCTACACCTTC
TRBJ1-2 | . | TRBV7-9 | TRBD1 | CASSSGGFGTEYGYTF | TGTGCCAGCAGCTCAGGGGGATTCGGGACGGAGTATGGCTACACCTTC
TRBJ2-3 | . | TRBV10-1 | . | CASSRGGTQYF | TGCGCCAGCAGTAGGGGCGGTACGCAGTATTTT
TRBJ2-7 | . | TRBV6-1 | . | CASSEGLGHGTYEQYF | TGTGCCAGCAGTGAAGGCTTGGGACACGGGACCTACGAGCAGTACTTC
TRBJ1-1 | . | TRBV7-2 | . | CASSLVGGRTEAFF | TGTGCCAGCAGCTTAGTAGGCGGTCGCACTGAAGCTTTCTTT
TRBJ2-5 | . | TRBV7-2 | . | CASSLAGLSVAQETQYF | TGTGCCAGCAGCTTAGCGGGTCTCAGCGTTGCCCAAGAGACCCAGTACTTC
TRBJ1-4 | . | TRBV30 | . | CAWSEGHKNEKLFF | TGTGCCTGGAGTGAGGGACATAAGAATGAAAAACTGTTTTTT
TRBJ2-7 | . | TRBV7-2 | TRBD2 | CASSVLAGGSYEQYF | TGTGCCAGCAGCGTTTTAGCGGGAGGTAGTTACGAGCAGTACTTC
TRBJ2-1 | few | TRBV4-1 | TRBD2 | CASSQVTPLAGGYNEQFF | TGCGCCAGCAGCCAAGTGACCCCCCTAGCGGGGGGCTACAATGAGCAGTTCTTC
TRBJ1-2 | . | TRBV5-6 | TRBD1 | CASSLSGDRLIYGYTF | TGTGCCAGCAGCTTATCGGGGGACAGGCTTATCTATGGCTACACCTTC
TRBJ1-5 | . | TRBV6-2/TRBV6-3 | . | CASSGFRGGRYSNQPQHF | TGTGCCAGCAGTGGTTTCAGGGGCGGACGCTATAGCAATCAGCCCCAGCATTTT
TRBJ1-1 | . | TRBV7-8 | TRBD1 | CASSSGQGTNTEAFF | TGTGCCAGCAGCTCAGGACAGGGGACCAACACTGAAGCTTTCTTT
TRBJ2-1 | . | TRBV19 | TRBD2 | CASSIRLASSYNEQFF | TGTGCCAGTAGTATCCGACTAGCGAGCTCCTACAATGAGCAGTTCTTC
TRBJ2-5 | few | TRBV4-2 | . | CASSQDRGSGRETQYF | TGTGCCAGCAGCCAAGATCGTGGTTCTGGGAGGGAGACCCAGTACTTC
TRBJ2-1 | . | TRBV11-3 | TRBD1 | CASSLGQEVDEQFF | TGTGCCAGCAGCTTGGGACAGGAGGTTGATGAGCAGTTCTTC
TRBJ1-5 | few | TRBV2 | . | CASSLPSNQPQHF | TGTGCCAGCAGTCTCCCCAGCAATCAGCCCCAGCATTTT
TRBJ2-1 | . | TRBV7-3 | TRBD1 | CASSSRQGKGEQFF | TGTGCCAGCAGCTCCAGACAGGGTAAGGGTGAGCAGTTCTTC
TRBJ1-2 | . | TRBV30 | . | CAFSRGADGYTF | TGTGCCTTCTCTAGGGGCGCGGATGGCTACACCTTC
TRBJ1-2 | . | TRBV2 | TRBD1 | CASREGTGRYGYTF | TGTGCCAGCAGAGAGGGGACAGGACGCTATGGCTACACCTTC
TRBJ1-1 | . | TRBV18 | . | CASSPAGDTEAFF | TGTGCCAGCTCACCAGCAGGGGATACTGAAGCTTTCTTT
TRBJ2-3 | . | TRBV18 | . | CASSPDYLSTDTQYF | TGTGCCAGCTCACCAGACTACCTTAGCACAGATACGCAGTATTTT
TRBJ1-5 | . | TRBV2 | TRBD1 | CASGRDRRQPQHF | TGTGCCAGCGGCCGGGACAGACGTCAGCCCCAGCATTTT
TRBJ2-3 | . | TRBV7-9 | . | CASSAPEGARTDTQYF | TGTGCCAGCAGCGCTCCTGAAGGGGCACGCACAGATACGCAGTATTTT
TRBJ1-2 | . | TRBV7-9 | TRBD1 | CASSGGTGSNYGYTF | TGTGCCAGCAGCGGGGGGACAGGTTCTAACTATGGCTACACCTTC
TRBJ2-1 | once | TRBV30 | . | CAWSVFSSINEQFF | TGTGCCTGGAGTGTATTTTCCTCTATAAATGAGCAGTTCTTC
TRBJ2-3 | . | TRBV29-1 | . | CSVEPTPGDTQYF | TGCAGCGTTGAACCGACCCCGGGAGATACGCAGTATTTT
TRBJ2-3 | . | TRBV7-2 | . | CASSLAESRADTQYF | TGTGCCAGCAGCTTAGCGGAGTCCCGCGCAGATACGCAGTATTTT
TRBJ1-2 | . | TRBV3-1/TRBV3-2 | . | CASSQEAPQESYGYTF | TGTGCCAGCAGCCAAGAGGCACCACAGGAATCCTATGGCTACACCTTC
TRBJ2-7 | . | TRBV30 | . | CAWKGLAYEQYF | TGTGCCTGGAAGGGGTTAGCCTACGAGCAGTACTTC
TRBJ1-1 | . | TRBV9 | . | CASSVGDTEAFF | TGTGCCAGCAGCGTAGGAGACACTGAAGCTTTCTTT
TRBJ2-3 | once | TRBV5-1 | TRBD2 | CASTYAAGTSGTDTQYF | TGCGCCAGCACCTATGCCGCCGGGACTAGCGGCACAGATACGCAGTATTTT
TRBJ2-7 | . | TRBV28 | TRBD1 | CASSPTGPYEQYF | TGTGCCAGCAGCCCGACAGGGCCCTACGAGCAGTACTTC
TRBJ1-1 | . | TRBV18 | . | CASSPPLNLNTEAFF | TGTGCCAGCTCACCACCTTTGAACTTGAACACTGAAGCTTTCTTT
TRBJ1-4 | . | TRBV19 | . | CASSPTVKVSKLFF | TGTGCCAGTAGCCCGACAGTAAAAGTTTCAAAACTGTTTTTT
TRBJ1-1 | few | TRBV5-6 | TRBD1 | CASSSSPRGPGEAFF | TGTGCCAGCAGTTCCTCTCCCAGGGGGCCGGGTGAAGCTTTCTTT
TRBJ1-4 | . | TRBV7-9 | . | CASTPGGRVDEKLFF | TGTGCCAGCACACCGGGAGGTCGGGTAGATGAAAAACTGTTTTTT
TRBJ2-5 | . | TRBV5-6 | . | CASSLDRETQYF | TGTGCCAGCAGCTTGGACAGAGAGACCCAGTACTTC
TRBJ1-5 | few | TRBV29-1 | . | CSVALGVNQPQHF | TGCAGCGTAGCCTTAGGGGTAAATCAGCCCCAGCATTTT
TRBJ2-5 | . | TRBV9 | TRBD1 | CASSAQGANWETQYF | TGTGCCAGCAGCGCCCAGGGGGCGAACTGGGAGACCCAGTACTTC
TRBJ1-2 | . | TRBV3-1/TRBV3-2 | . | CASSQATDYGYTF | TGTGCCAGCAGCCAAGCAACAGACTATGGCTACACCTTC
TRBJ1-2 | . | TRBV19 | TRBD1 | CASSMGTGINYGYTF | TGTGCCAGTAGTATGGGGACAGGGATTAACTATGGCTACACCTTC
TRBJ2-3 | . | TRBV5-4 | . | CASSSEVKGPFTDTQYF | TGTGCCAGCAGCTCGGAGGTGAAGGGCCCTTTCACAGATACGCAGTATTTT
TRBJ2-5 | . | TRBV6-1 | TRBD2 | CASSEWTSGLQETQYF | TGTGCCAGCAGCGAATGGACTAGCGGACTCCAAGAGACCCAGTACTTC